This section outlines one T cell receptor (beta chain) sequence together with its context. This sample was taken from a study of OX40 agonist ivuxolimab in advanced cancers. Per germline, CDR1 MNHNS and CDR2 SASEGT. The CDR3 runs 15 residues. Trimming took off 6 bases at V and 2 bases at J, with 13 bases between the two ends. Repertoires were generated with immunoSEQ multiplex PCR, while TCRdb's copy carries only in-frame clones and drops some. The table includes 60,000 to 85,000 clones, roughly 80% detected once. A history of autoimmune disease or systemic immunosuppression excluded patients. Specimen: CD4+ or CD8+ T cells sorted from blood, collected in a trial of the OX40 agonist ivuxolimab. The rearrangement links TRBV6-1 to TRBJ2-2, with D possibly called TRBD1 or TRBD2 (5 bases each). The origin of this receptor is an adult with an advanced solid tumor such as melanoma, head and neck, liver or kidney cancer. CDR3 DNA: TGTGCCAGCAGGTCCGGGACCTATAACACCGGGGAGCTGTTTTTT. This sequence encodes CASRSGTYNTGELFF.